This T cell receptor beta chain was recorded in a study of blood T cell repertoires in COVID-19. About the research overall: Sources were T cells, B-cell-depleted T cells, or PBMCs; the material itself was cDNA or gDNA.

To note about this clone: Other DNA sequences of this sample code for an identical CDR3.

Original analysis: Reference gene primer amplification in the assay estimated nucleated cell counts. Measured with immunoSEQ multiplex PCR; TCRdb has only the in-frame clones, and not every one. V, J and clone size were drawn from that table, and D and trimming were deduced from the DNA. The sample holds around 220,000 clones; 88% are singletons and the top ten take about 1.5%. The CDR3 contains 14 residues. Trimming pared 3 bases from V and 7 bases from J, leaving 12 bases between. Germline CDR1 reads MDHEN; CDR2 reads SYDVKM. Sequenced: peripheral blood. The receptor was derived from a man aged 18 to 30 with active or convalescent COVID-19. The chain employs TRBV28 and TRBJ1-4; D is unclear. This CDR3 is CASSFGGLGEKLFF. The CDR3 DNA sequence: TGTGCCAGCAGTTTTGGCGGGCTTGGTGAAAAACTGTTTTTT.